In this sample, the clone carrying this T cell receptor (beta chain) turned up many times. Its antigen is still unknown. The entry originates in a study of breast tumors, draining lymph nodes, adjacent tissues. TCRdb ran MiXCR on the multiplex PCR reads and lists one entry per CDR3 protein. The sample contains about 300,000 distinct CDR3 sequences, roughly 30% of which appear only once. The lymph nodes were axillary draining lymph nodes from breast cancer patients. Study conclusions and caveats: Tumor repertoires ranked between lymph nodes and nontumor tissue in diversity, with V and J gene preferences. The lymph node origin of tumor T cells was framed as consistent with a hypothesis, not demonstrated. The data were judged consistent with most tumor T cells coming from lymph node and expanding in tumor. Tumor and nontumor repertoires were significantly more similar in luminal-like than in basal-like breast cancer.

The V end lost 8 bases, the J end lost 5 bases, and 4 bases lay between the germline ends. In germline, CDR1 is MGHDK, CDR2 SYGVNS. CDR3 length: 11 amino acids. Sequencing used axillary lymph node tissue. The rearrangement uses TRBV25-1 and TRBJ1-6, with D hard to call. The sequence came from a female donor with breast cancer. Some clones in this sample may be carry-over from other donors' samples. DNA of the CDR3: TGTGCCAGCGGACATAATTCACCCCTCCACTTT. It yields the protein CASGHNSPLHF.